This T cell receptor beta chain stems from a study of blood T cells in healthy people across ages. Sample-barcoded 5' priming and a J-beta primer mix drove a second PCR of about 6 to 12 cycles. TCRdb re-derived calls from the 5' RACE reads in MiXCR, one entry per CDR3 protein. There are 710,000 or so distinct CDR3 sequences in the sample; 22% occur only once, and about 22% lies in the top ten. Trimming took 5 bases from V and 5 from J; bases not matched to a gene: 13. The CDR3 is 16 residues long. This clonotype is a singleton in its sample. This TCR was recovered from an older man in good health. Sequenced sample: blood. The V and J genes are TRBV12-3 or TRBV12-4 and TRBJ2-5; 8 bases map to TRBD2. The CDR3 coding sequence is TGTGCCAGCAGTCCGTCCGGAAGCGGGAGCAAGGAGACCCAGTACTTC. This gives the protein CASSPSGSGSKETQYF.